These 2 T cell receptor beta chains came from one sample sequenced in a study of T cells after yellow fever vaccination. TCRdb reanalysed the 5' RACE reads using MiXCR and keeps one entry per CDR3 protein. The data contain under 600,000 distinct CDR3 sequences, roughly 13% of them singletons. The specimen was PBMCs, collected on the day of the yellow fever booster vaccination. These receptor sequences come from a man in his thirties or forties who received the YFV17D yellow fever vaccine.

This clonotype appeared a few times. The V call is TRBV20-1, the J call TRBJ2-7; TRBD2 matches 9 bases. The ends lost 6 bases at V and 4 bases at J; junction bases unmatched: 10. The CDR3 extends over 14 amino acids. CDR1 and CDR2 from the germline V gene are DFQATT and SNEGSKA (reference sequence). The CDR3 sequence: CSALGSSGMYEQYF. In nucleotides, the CDR3 is TGCAGTGCGTTGGGATCTAGCGGGATGTACGAGCAGTACTTC.

This clonotype was seen a few times. The chain couples TRBV4-3 to TRBJ1-1, with D possibly TRBD1 on 6 matching bases. This CDR3 region has 15 residues. The germline V and J ends were trimmed by 0 bases and 10 bases, with 18 bases remaining between them. Looked up from germline, CDR1 is LGHNA and CDR2 is YSLEER. The DNA of the CDR3 is TGCGCCAGCAGCCAAGAGGTTTCGGGGGCTGGTGGAGCTTTCTTT. It encodes CASSQEVSGAGGAFF.